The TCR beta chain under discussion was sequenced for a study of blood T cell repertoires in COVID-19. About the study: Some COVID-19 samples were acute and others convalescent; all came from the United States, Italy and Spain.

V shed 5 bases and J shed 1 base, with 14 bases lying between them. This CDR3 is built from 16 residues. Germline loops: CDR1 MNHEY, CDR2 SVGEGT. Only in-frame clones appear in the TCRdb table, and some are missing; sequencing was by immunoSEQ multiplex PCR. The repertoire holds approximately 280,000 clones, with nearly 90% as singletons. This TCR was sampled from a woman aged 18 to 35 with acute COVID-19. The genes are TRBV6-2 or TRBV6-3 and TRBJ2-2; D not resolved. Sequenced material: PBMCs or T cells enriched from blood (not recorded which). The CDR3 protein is CASSPRGMGNTGELFF. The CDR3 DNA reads TGTGCCAGCAGTCCCCGAGGTATGGGGAACACCGGGGAGCTGTTTTTT.